Shown below are 27 T cell receptor beta chains from a single sample sequenced in a study of radiotherapy plus CTLA-4 blockade in lung cancer. Here immunoSEQ multiplex PCR was the method, and the copy in TCRdb shows in-frame clones only, minus some. The sample yields around 26,000 clones, around 70% seen once. Sequenced here: peripheral blood, sampled from a patient treated with radiotherapy plus ipilimumab. All receptors derive from a human donor with non-small cell lung cancer whose response to radiotherapy plus ipilimumab could not be evaluated.

This clone was seen once. This chain joins TRBV28 and TRBJ2-1, with 11 positions matching TRBD2. The CDR3 covers 15 residues. Per the germline V gene, CDR1 is MDHEN and CDR2 is SYDVKM. V dropped 4 bases and J dropped 7; count of bases not matched to a gene: 6. This CDR3 reads CASSSGLADSNEQFF. The CDR3 region has the DNA TGTGCCAGCAGTTCGGGACTAGCGGATTCGAATGAGCAGTTCTTC.

The chain joins TRBV4-1 to TRBJ2-7; 7 nucleotides agree with TRBD2. Germline trimming cut 0 bases from V and 5 bases from J; bases unmatched to any gene: 4. CDR3 length equals 14 residues. CDR1 and CDR2 (germline): MGHRA, YSYEKL. For the CDR3, the DNA is TGCGCCAGCAGCCAAGAGAGCGGGATCCACGAGCAGTACTTC. Protein sequence: CASSQESGIHEQYF.

The rearrangement joins TRBV7-2 to TRBJ2-1, with TRBD2 matching 11 bases. CDR3 length: 16 residues. Per the germline V gene, CDR1 is SGHTA and CDR2 is FQGNSA. Germline trimming cut 6 bases from V and 4 bases from J; bases unmatched to any gene: 8. CDR3 amino acids: CASSFTGTSGYNEQFF. In nucleotides, the CDR3 is TGTGCCAGCAGTTTTACCGGGACTAGCGGATACAATGAGCAGTTCTTC.

The rearrangement joins TRBV5-1 to TRBJ2-6, with D hard to call. Germline V gene lookup returns CDR1 SGHRS and CDR2 YFSETQ. The V end was cut by 1 base, the J end by 0 bases, with 14 bases between. The CDR3 is made up of 18 amino acids. The CDR3 spells CASSLLAGTSSGANVLTF. CDR3 DNA: TGCGCCAGCAGCTTGTTGGCAGGAACCTCCTCTGGGGCCAACGTCCTGACTTTC.

CDR3 protein: CASSRGGLETQYF. CDR3 coding DNA: TGTGCCAGCAGTAGGGGGGGCTTGGAGACCCAGTACTTC. The chain is built from TRBV6-1 and TRBJ2-5, with D maybe TRBD2 (7 bases). CDR3 size: 13 residues. Per germline, CDR1 MNHNS and CDR2 SASEGT. Deletions cut 5 bases from V and 5 bases from J, with 12 bases between.

This rearrangement joins TRBV5-4 to TRBJ2-3; 7 bases align to TRBD1. The length of the CDR3 is 15 residues. Germline assignment: CDR1 SGHNT and CDR2 YYREEE (reference sequence). V shed 0 bases and J 8 bases; nucleotides not matched to a gene: 9. CDR3: CASSLGNIQGPTQYF. DNA of the CDR3: TGTGCCAGCAGCTTGGGGAATATACAGGGGCCTACGCAGTATTTT.

This clone was picked up a small number of times. The chain links TRBV10-3 to TRBJ2-3; D is possibly TRBD2 (6 bases). The CDR3 length is 16 residues. V lost 6 bases to trimming and J lost 2 bases, with 18 bases between them. Germline V gene lookup returns CDR1 ENHRY and CDR2 SYGVKD. The DNA for the CDR3 is TGTGCCATCAGGGACCACGGAGGGGCCGACACAGATACGCAGTATTTT. Translated, it gives CAIRDHGGADTDTQYF.

The chain combines TRBV4-1 with TRBJ2-7; TRBD2 agrees at 10 bases. J lost 2 bases, V lost 4 bases, and 5 bases had no gene match. Germline CDR1 MGHRA, CDR2 YSYEKL. This CDR3 has 15 amino acids. The CDR3 protein is CASSRLLAGPYEQYF. The CDR3 DNA reads as TGCGCCAGCAGCCGCCTACTAGCGGGGCCCTACGAGCAGTACTTC.

The V call is TRBV11-3, the J call TRBJ2-7, with 8 bases identical to TRBD2. J lost 3 bases, V lost 0 bases, and 4 bases had no gene match. CDR1 is SGHNT, CDR2 YENEEA, per germline. This CDR3 contains 15 residues. CDR3 coding DNA: TGTGCCAGCAGCTTAGAAGCGGGAGCTAACTACGAGCAGTACTTC. Translating gives CASSLEAGANYEQYF.

The rearrangement links TRBV7-9 to TRBJ2-1, with 7 bases aligning to TRBD1. Germline V lookup: CDR1 SEHNR, CDR2 FQNEAQ (reference sequence). The trim removed 5 bases at V and 3 bases at J, leaving 13 bases unmatched. The CDR3 consists of 17 residues. CDR3 sequence: CASSPLEGGSSYNEQFF. CDR3 nucleotide sequence: TGTGCCAGCAGCCCTTTAGAAGGGGGCTCAAGCTACAATGAGCAGTTCTTC.

In this sample, this clone turned up once. The chain carries TRBV30 and TRBJ1-5, with D maybe TRBD1 (6 bases). Germline CDR1 reads GTSNPN; CDR2 reads SVGIG (reference sequence). CDR3 length: 15 residues. V was trimmed by 2 bases and J by 0 bases, leaving 11 bases between them. The CDR3: CAWSQGFNSNQPQHF. CDR3 in DNA: TGTGCCTGGAGTCAGGGGTTCAATAGCAATCAGCCCCAGCATTTT.

There are a few counts of this clone. The V and J genes are TRBV5-1 and TRBJ2-3; no clear D gene. Trimming cost V 1 base and J 6 bases, with 12 bases left between them. The CDR3 sequence is 14 residues long. Germline CDR1 reads SGHRS; CDR2 reads YFSETQ. CDR3 region: CASSLWARQDTQYF. DNA for the CDR3: TGCGCCAGCAGCTTGTGGGCCCGTCAGGATACGCAGTATTTT.

The chain employs TRBV6-4 and TRBJ2-3; TRBD1 agrees at 9 bases. The V and J ends lost 6 bases and 2 bases, in that order; junction bases with no gene match: 6. Germline V gives CDR1 MRHNA, CDR2 SNTAGT. The CDR3 runs 15 residues. This CDR3 reads CASSPGQGTTDTQYF. The CDR3, as DNA: TGTGCCAGCAGCCCGGGACAGGGTACCACAGATACGCAGTATTTT.

CDR3 sequence: CASSVNPEETQYF. DNA of the CDR3: TGTGCCAGCAGCGTAAATCCGGAAGAGACCCAGTACTTC. The chain couples TRBV9 to TRBJ2-5; no clear D. The CDR3 contains 13 residues. The germline V gene encodes CDR1 SGDLS and CDR2 YYNGEE. The V end lost 1 base, the J end lost 3 bases, and 7 bases lay between the germline ends.

The chain employs TRBV5-6 and TRBJ2-5; a weak D match, TRBD1 (6 bases). CDR3 length: 15 amino acids. Germline V CDR1 and CDR2: SGHDT, YYEEEE. The V and J ends lost 1 base and 0 bases respectively, with 10 bases between them. CDR3 sequence reads: CASSLRQVDQETQYF. Here the CDR3 DNA reads TGTGCCAGCAGCTTGAGACAGGTAGACCAAGAGACCCAGTACTTC.

This chain links TRBV5-1 with TRBJ2-5; 7 nucleotides agree with TRBD1. CDR1 and CDR2 (germline): SGHRS, YFSETQ. Trimming cost V 0 bases and J 3 bases; bases outside gene matches: 5. CDR3 length equals 15 residues. CDR3 protein: CASSLGGGRKETQYF. CDR3 DNA sequence: TGCGCCAGCAGCTTGGGAGGGGGCCGGAAAGAGACCCAGTACTTC.

The rearrangement links TRBV19 to TRBJ1-5; perhaps TRBD1 as D (6 bases). This CDR3 is 14 amino acids long. V was trimmed by 5 bases and J by 5 bases, leaving 13 bases between them. The germline V gene encodes CDR1 LNHDA and CDR2 SQIVND (reference sequence). The CDR3 DNA follows: TGTGCCAGTAGTTCCGACCAGGGGTATCAGCCCCAGCATTTT. It translates to CASSSDQGYQPQHF. The whole variable domain, filled in from reference TRBV19 and TRBJ1-5, reads DGGITQSPKYLFRKEGQNVTLSCEQNLNHDAMYWYRQDPGQGLRLIYYSQIVNDFQKGDIAEGYSVSREKKESFPLTVTSAQKNPTAFYLCASSSDQGYQPQHFGDGTRLSIL.

The chain uses TRBV5-1 and TRBJ1-4; 7 nucleotides match TRBD1. Germline CDR1 is SGHRS and CDR2 is YFSETQ. The junction had 9 bases not matched to a gene; V was cut back by 1 base and J by 6 bases. The CDR3 length is 16 residues. This CDR3 is CASSLPLGQLDEKLFF. The CDR3 region has the DNA TGCGCCAGCAGCTTGCCTTTGGGACAGCTCGATGAAAAACTGTTTTTT.

This clone was picked up a small number of times. The genes are TRBV6-1 and TRBJ2-7, with D unclear. Trimming stripped 5 bases from V and 6 bases from J, with 17 bases between. This CDR3 has 14 residues. The V gene's germline CDR1 is MNHNS and CDR2 SASEGT. The chain's CDR3 is CASSTTTVPLEQYF. Here the CDR3 DNA reads TGTGCCAGCAGTACGACGACTGTCCCCCTCGAGCAGTACTTC.

The CDR3 spells CAWRTGRDYGYTF. The CDR3 region has the DNA TGTGCCTGGAGGACAGGACGGGACTATGGCTACACCTTC. This sequence joins TRBV30 and TRBJ1-2, with D perhaps TRBD1 (6 bases). Germline values: CDR1 GTSNPN, CDR2 SVGIG (reference sequence). V lost 3 bases and J 3 bases, leaving 11 bases between the germline ends. The CDR3 sequence is 13 residues long.

The V and J genes are TRBV7-3 and TRBJ2-2; the match to TRBD2 covers 12 bases. Germline CDR1 reads SGHTA; CDR2 reads FQGTGA. V lost 9 bases and J lost 5; bases outside the gene matches: 7. The CDR3 has 15 residues. The CDR3 region is CASKLTSGRTGELFF. CDR3 DNA sequence: TGTGCCAGTAAACTCACTAGCGGGAGGACCGGGGAGCTGTTTTTT. Variable domain in full (rest from reference TRBV7-3 and TRBJ2-2): GAGVSQTPSNKVTEKGKYVELRCDPISGHTALYWYRQSLGQGPEFLIYFQGTGAADDSGLPNDRFFAVRPEGSVSTLKIQRTERGDSAVYLCASKLTSGRTGELFFGEGSRLTVL.

The chain carries TRBV7-8 and TRBJ1-4, with unresolved D. Trimming took off 3 bases at V and 8 bases at J, with 7 bases between the two ends. Germline-derived CDR1 and CDR2 are SGHVS and FQNEAQ. The CDR3 consists of 12 residues. CDR3 region: CASSLTREKLFF. The DNA for the CDR3 is TGTGCCAGCAGCTTGACTCGGGAAAAACTGTTTTTT.

The chain joins TRBV6-5 to TRBJ2-7; 9 nucleotides agree with TRBD2. Germline-derived CDR1 and CDR2 are MNHEY and SVGAGI. With V trimmed by 4 bases and J by 2 bases, 9 bases remained unmatched. CDR3 length: 16 residues. CDR3 DNA: TGTGCCAGCAGTTCTGAACGGCTAGCGGGGACCTACGAGCAGTACTTC. Its protein is CASSSERLAGTYEQYF.

As DNA, the CDR3 is TGTGCCACCAGCAGAGATCTTGTCAGCAATCAGCCCCAGCATTTT. This sequence encodes CATSRDLVSNQPQHF. The chain has TRBV15 and TRBJ1-5; D remains ambiguous. Per the germline V gene, CDR1 is LNHNV and CDR2 is YYDKDF (reference sequence). The CDR3 sequence is 15 residues long. With 0 bases removed from V and 1 base from J, the gap between germline ends came to 7 bases.

There are a few counts of this clone. The J gene is TRBJ1-3, the V gene TRBV7-9, with TRBD1 as a possible D gene (5 bases). CDR1 and CDR2 (germline): SEHNR, FQNEAQ (reference sequence). The length of the CDR3 is 16 residues. Trimming took off 7 bases at V and 1 base at J, with 17 bases between the two ends. CDR3 sequence (DNA): TGTGCCAGCACCCCCGCGGGGGGAGGTTCTGGAAACACCATATATTTT. It is translated as CASTPAGGGSGNTIYF.

The chain recombines TRBV27 with TRBJ2-4; tentatively, D is TRBD1 (5 bases). The CDR3 is 14 residues long. Trimming took off 5 bases at V and 8 bases at J, with 16 bases between the two ends. Per germline, CDR1 MNHEY and CDR2 SMNVEV (reference sequence). CDR3 loop: CASSPIRASDIQYF. DNA for the CDR3: TGTGCCAGCAGTCCAATCAGGGCTTCGGACATTCAGTACTTC.

V and J are TRBV7-9 and TRBJ2-1; 7 bases line up with TRBD2. From germline, CDR1 is SEHNR and CDR2 FQNEAQ (reference sequence). This CDR3 has 13 residues. V lost 3 bases to trimming and J lost 8 bases; unmatched junction nucleotides: 4. In DNA, the CDR3 is TGTGCCAGCAGCTTGCATACTAGCGATGAGCAGTTCTTC. Protein: CASSLHTSDEQFF.